The sequence of this T cell receptor (beta chain) was determined in a study of T-cell reconstitution after alpha-beta-depleted transplantation in children. Study-level findings and limits: Reported findings indicate that, about two months after transplant, alpha-beta T cells came from several hundred expanded clones, which were derived from non-depleted graft cells. At one year after transplant, newly produced T cells mostly accounted for T-cell counts and diversity.

The CDR3 spans 14 residues. Deletions cut 6 bases from V and 2 bases from J, with 15 bases between. Germline assignment: CDR1 SQVTM and CDR2 ANQGSEA. Unique molecular identifiers tagged the TCRbeta library. TCRdb processed the PCR reads anew with MiXCR; each CDR3 protein has one entry. The data show about 110,000 distinct CDR3 sequences, 5% to 8% seen once. This clonotype was found many times. Antigen unknown. This specimen was PBMCs, mostly from graft donor cells, taken 360 days after TCRalphabeta/CD19-depleted stem cell transplant. This clonotype was sampled from a male patient between 2 and 10 years old who had a stem cell transplant for acute lymphoblastic leukemia, so the T cells may come from the graft donor. The rearrangement joins TRBV29-1 to TRBJ2-3; D assignment may be TRBD1 or TRBD2 (6 bases each). CDR3 protein: CSVGGTNPTDTQYF. CDR3 nucleotides: TGCAGCGTGGGGGGCACCAACCCCACAGATACGCAGTATTTT.